The sequence of this TCR beta chain was determined in a study of PD-1 blockade in mismatch repair-deficient tumors. Germline V lookup: CDR1 MNHEY, CDR2 SMNVEV (reference sequence). The CDR3 runs 14 residues. V lost 6 bases and J lost 2; bases outside the gene matches: 2. The data were produced by immunoSEQ multiplex PCR, yet TCRdb's version contains in-frame clones alone and is incomplete. The sample yields 15,000 to 20,000 clones, roughly 84% seen once. Material: PBMCs, obtained before pembrolizumab treatment. This TCR came from an adult with mismatch repair-deficient cancer. V is TRBV27 and J is TRBJ2-7; 12 bases map to TRBD2. CDR3 DNA sequence: TGTGCCAGCAGCCGGACTAGCGGGACCTACGAGCAGTACTTC. This encodes CASSRTSGTYEQYF.